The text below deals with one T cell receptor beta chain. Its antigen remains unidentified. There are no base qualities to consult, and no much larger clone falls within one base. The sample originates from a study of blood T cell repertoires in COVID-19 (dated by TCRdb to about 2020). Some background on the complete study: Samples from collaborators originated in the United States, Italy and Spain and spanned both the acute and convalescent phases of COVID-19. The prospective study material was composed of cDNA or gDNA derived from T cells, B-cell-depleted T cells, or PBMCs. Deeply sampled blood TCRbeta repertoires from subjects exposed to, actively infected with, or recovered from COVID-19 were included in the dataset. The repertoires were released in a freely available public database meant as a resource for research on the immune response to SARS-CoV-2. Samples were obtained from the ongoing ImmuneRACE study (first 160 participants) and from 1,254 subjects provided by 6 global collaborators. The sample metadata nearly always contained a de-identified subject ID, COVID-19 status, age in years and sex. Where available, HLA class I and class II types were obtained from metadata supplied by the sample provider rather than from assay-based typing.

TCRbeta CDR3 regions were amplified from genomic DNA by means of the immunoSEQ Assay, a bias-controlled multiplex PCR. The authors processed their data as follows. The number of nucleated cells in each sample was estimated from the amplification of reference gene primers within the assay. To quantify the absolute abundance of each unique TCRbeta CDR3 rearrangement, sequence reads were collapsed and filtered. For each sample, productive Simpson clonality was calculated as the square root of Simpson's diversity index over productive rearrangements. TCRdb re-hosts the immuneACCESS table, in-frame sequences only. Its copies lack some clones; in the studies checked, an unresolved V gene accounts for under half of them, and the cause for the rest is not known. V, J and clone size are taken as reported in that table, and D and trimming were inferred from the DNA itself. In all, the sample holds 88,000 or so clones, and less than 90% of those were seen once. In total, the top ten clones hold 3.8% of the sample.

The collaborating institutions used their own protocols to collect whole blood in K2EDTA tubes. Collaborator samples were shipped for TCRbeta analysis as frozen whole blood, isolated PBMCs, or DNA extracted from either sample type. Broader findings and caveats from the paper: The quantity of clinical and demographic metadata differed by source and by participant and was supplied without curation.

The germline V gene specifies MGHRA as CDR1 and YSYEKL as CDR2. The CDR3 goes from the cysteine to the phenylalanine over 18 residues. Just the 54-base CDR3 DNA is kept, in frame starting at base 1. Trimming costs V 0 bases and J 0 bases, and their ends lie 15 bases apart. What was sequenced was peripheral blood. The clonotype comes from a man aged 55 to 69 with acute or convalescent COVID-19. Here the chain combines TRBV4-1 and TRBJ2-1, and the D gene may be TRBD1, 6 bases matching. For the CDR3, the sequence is CASSQDRIGRGSYNEQFF. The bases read TGCGCCAGCAGCCAAGATAGGATTGGCAGGGGCTCCTACAATGAGCAGTTCTTC.